This T cell receptor (beta chain) originates from a study of beta chain features in type 1 diabetes. Study-wide findings and caveats: Insertions at VDJ junctions were less frequent in type 1 diabetes patients. These patients also deleted more nucleotides at the same junctions. All four CD4+ subsets from Type 1 diabetes patients carried moderately but significantly shorter TCRB CDR3s. The naive, central memory and Treg TCRB repertoires of patients appeared to be more similar to one another than those of healthy donors.

As to this clone: Its antigen is not identified.

Each sorted fraction was over 95% pure. Trimming cost V 5 bases and J 8 bases, with 15 bases left between them. Germline CDR1 and CDR2: SEHNR and FQNEAQ (reference sequence). The CDR3 has 13 residues. cDNA synthesis used the whole RNA isolate, giving expressed TCRB sequences. TCRdb's table, derived via immunoSEQ multiplex PCR, lists solely in-frame clones and lacks some. The table has around 500,000 clones, about 29% seen once. The chain is built from TRBV7-9 and TRBJ1-2, with D perhaps matching TRBD1 (6 bases). The source of this sequence is a man aged 18 to 30 in good health. Sequencing input: naive CD4+ T cells from blood. Here the CDR3 reads CASSPEQGRGYTF. The CDR3 bases are TGTGCCAGCAGCCCCGAACAGGGTCGCGGCTACACCTTC.